Listed below are T cell receptor beta chains from one sample, sequenced in a study of tumor-infiltrating lymphocytes in glioblastoma multiforme. TCRdb processed the multiplex PCR reads anew with MiXCR; each CDR3 protein has one entry. The data hold about 32,000 distinct CDR3 sequences, with under 70% observed a single time. Specimen: brain tumor tissue. These receptors originate from a male donor with glioblastoma. The CDR3 runs from the conserved cysteine through the conserved F or W.

J gene: TRBJ2-1; V gene: TRBV29-1; CDR3 protein: CSVLGGEIYNEQFF
J gene: TRBJ1-6; V gene: TRBV20-1; CDR3 protein: CSARDQTTGVGLPHHF
J gene: TRBJ1-5; V gene: TRBV20-1; CDR3 protein: CSGCKGAGNRPQHF
J gene: TRBJ2-5; V gene: TRBV5-1; CDR3 protein: CAGSFGPSGSGETQYF
J gene: TRBJ2-1; V gene: TRBV29-1; CDR3 protein: CSASGVEGFNSYNEQFF
J gene: TRBJ2-6; V gene: TRBV6-2/TRBV6-3; CDR3 protein: CVSNPGAASGANALTF
J gene: TRBJ2-7; V gene: TRBV6-1; CDR3 protein: CASHLASHYEQYF
J gene: TRBJ1-2; V gene: TRBV29-1; CDR3 protein: CSARQGAFGYTF
J gene: TRBJ1-1; V gene: TRBV10-3; CDR3 protein: CVAWEGLNTEAYF
J gene: TRBJ1-6; V gene: TRBV6-5; CDR3 protein: CASGAGNSPPHF